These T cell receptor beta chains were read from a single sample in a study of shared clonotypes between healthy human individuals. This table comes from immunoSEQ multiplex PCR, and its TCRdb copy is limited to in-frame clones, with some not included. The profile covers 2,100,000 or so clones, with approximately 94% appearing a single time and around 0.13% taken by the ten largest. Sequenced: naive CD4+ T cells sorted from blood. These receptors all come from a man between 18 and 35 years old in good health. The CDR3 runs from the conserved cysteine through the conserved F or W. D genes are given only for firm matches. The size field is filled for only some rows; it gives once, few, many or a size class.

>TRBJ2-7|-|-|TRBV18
CASSSTEAYEQYF
TGTGCCAGCTCATCTACGGAAGCCTACGAGCAGTACTTC
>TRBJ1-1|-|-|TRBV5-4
CASSSAGIRTEAFF
TGTGCCAGCAGCTCCGCAGGTATCAGGACTGAAGCTTTCTTT
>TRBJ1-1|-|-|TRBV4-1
CASSQATGRTEALF
TGCGCCAGCAGCCAAGCTACAGGGAGGACTGAAGCTCTCTTT
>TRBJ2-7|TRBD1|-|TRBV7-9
CASSPEPGTGTHEQYF
TGTGCCAGCAGCCCAGAACCCGGGACAGGGACGCACGAGCAGTACTTC
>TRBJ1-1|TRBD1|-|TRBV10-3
CAISPGGYTEAFF
TGTGCCATCAGCCCAGGGGGCTACACTGAAGCTTTCTTT
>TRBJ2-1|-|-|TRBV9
CASSVAGGYSYNEQFF
TGTGCCAGCAGCGTAGCGGGCGGCTACTCCTACAATGAGCAGTTCTTC
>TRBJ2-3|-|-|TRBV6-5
CASSNPTDTQYF
TGTGCCAGCAGCAACCCCACAGATACGCAGTATTTT
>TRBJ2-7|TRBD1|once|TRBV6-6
CASSYSRDRNSYEQYF
TGTGCCAGCAGTTACTCTAGGGACAGAAACTCCTACGAGCAGTACTTC
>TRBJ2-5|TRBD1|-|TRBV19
CASSPGTASPQETQYF
TGTGCCAGTAGTCCAGGGACAGCCTCGCCCCAAGAGACCCAGTACTTC
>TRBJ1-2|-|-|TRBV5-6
CASSLSTGTGGYTF
TGTGCCAGCAGCTTAAGTACAGGGACGGGTGGCTACACCTTC
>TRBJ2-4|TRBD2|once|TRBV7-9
CASSLGTGGAKNIQYF
TGTGCCAGCAGCTTAGGAACCGGGGGGGCCAAAAACATTCAGTACTTC
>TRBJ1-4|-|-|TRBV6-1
CASGGPGGVNEKLFF
TGTGCCAGCGGGGGACCGGGGGGAGTCAATGAAAAACTGTTTTTT
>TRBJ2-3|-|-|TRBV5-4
CASSSPPPSSDTQYF
TGTGCCAGCAGCTCACCTCCCCCGAGTAGTGATACGCAGTATTTT
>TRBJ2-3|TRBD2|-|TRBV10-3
CAISEPSGYTQYF
TGTGCCATCAGTGAGCCTAGCGGCTATACGCAGTATTTT
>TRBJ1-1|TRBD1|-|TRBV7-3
CASSPTGDTNTEAFF
TGTGCCAGCAGCCCGACAGGGGATACGAACACTGAAGCTTTCTTT
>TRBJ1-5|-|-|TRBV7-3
CASSRDAGQPQHF
TGTGCCAGCAGCCGAGACGCTGGTCAGCCCCAGCATTTT
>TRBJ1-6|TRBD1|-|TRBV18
CASSPGQAQNSPLHF
TGTGCCAGCTCACCGGGACAGGCGCAAAATTCACCCCTCCACTTT